Following are 13 T cell receptor beta chains from one sample sequenced in a study of control samples from healthy donors and cancer patients. Clones were sequenced by immunoSEQ multiplex PCR, and TCRdb holds only the in-frame ones, with some missing. The data hold about 55,000 clones, with roughly 88% observed a single time. Sequencing was done on a sample of blood. The receptor source for this set is a man aged 45 to 65 in good health.

The chain recombines TRBV7-2 with TRBJ2-3; D is ambiguous. CDR3 length equals 15 residues. V lost 1 base to trimming and J lost 0 bases, with 8 bases between them. CDR1 SGHTA and CDR2 FQGNSA come from the germline V gene. The CDR3 sequence: CASSLGGRSTDTQYF. The CDR3 DNA reads as TGTGCCAGCAGCTTAGGGGGTCGCAGCACAGATACGCAGTATTTT.

This clone was observed once. V and J are TRBV3-1 (or the pseudogene TRBV3-2) and TRBJ2-1; D gene unclear. This CDR3 contains 17 residues. Trimming left V 1 base short and J 2 bases short, with 15 bases between. Germline loops: CDR1 LGHDT, CDR2 YNNKEL (reference sequence). The CDR3 DNA is TGTGCCAGCAGCCAAGTTGGGCCGCCACTAACCTACAATGAGCAGTTCTTC. It translates to CASSQVGPPLTYNEQFF.

The chain has TRBV19 and TRBJ1-5, with D maybe TRBD1 (5 bases). Germline CDR1 and CDR2: LNHDA and SQIVND (reference sequence). Trimming pared 3 bases from V and 6 bases from J, leaving 18 bases between. The CDR3 totals 16 residues. The CDR3 sequence: CASSISLWGFGQPQHF. The CDR3 DNA follows: TGTGCCAGTAGTATTAGCCTGTGGGGGTTCGGTCAGCCCCAGCATTTT. The full variable domain, in which reference TRBV19 and TRBJ1-5 provide the parts outside the CDR3, is DGGITQSPKYLFRKEGQNVTLSCEQNLNHDAMYWYRQDPGQGLRLIYYSQIVNDFQKGDIAEGYSVSREKKESFPLTVTSAQKNPTAFYLCASSISLWGFGQPQHFGDGTRLSIL.

This clone was detected once. This chain joins TRBV5-6 and TRBJ2-1; TRBD2 agrees at 11 bases. V was clipped by 2 bases and J by 9 bases; unmatched bases: 4. This CDR3 is built from 14 residues. Germline CDR1 is SGHDT and CDR2 is YYEEEE. The CDR3 protein is CASSLKLAGAEQFF. Here the CDR3 DNA reads TGTGCCAGCAGCTTAAAACTAGCGGGAGCTGAGCAGTTCTTC.

V gene TRBV30 combines with J gene TRBJ2-2; 7 bases line up with TRBD1. Germline V gene data show CDR1 as GTSNPN and CDR2 as SVGIG (reference sequence). Trimming removed 2 bases from V and 0 bases from J; junction bases left unmatched: 6. The CDR3 totals 16 residues. The CDR3 is CAWSPQGTANTGELFF. In DNA form, the CDR3 reads TGTGCCTGGAGTCCCCAGGGGACAGCGAACACCGGGGAGCTGTTTTTT.

This clone was counted between two and nine times. J is TRBJ2-3 and V is TRBV19; D not resolved. Germline V gene lookup returns CDR1 LNHDA and CDR2 SQIVND (reference sequence). V lost 3 bases and J 9 bases, leaving 7 bases between the germline ends. The CDR3 runs to 11 residues. CDR3 amino acids: CASSIQQTQYF. CDR3 coding DNA: TGTGCCAGTAGTATCCAGCAGACGCAGTATTTT.

The V gene is TRBV5-4, the J gene TRBJ1-1, with D tentatively TRBD1 (6 bases). The V end lost 1 base, the J end lost 3 bases, and 10 bases lay between the germline ends. Germline assignment: CDR1 SGHNT and CDR2 YYREEE (reference sequence). The CDR3 is 14 residues long. The CDR3 DNA reads TGTGCCAGCAGCTTGTGGGGGGCCCACACTGAAGCTTTCTTT. It is translated as CASSLWGAHTEAFF.

This clone has only a few counts. The chain uses TRBV11-2 and TRBJ2-5; D may be TRBD2 (6 bases). Germline CDR1 and CDR2: SGHAT and FQNNGV. The CDR3 consists of 14 residues. Trimming left V 1 base short and J 4 bases short, with 10 bases between. The CDR3 reads CASSLGAGGETQYF. CDR3 in DNA: TGTGCCAGCAGCTTAGGTGCCGGGGGAGAGACCCAGTACTTC.

This chain uses TRBV18 with TRBJ1-4, with D maybe TRBD1 (5 bases). Trimming removed 1 base from V and 6 bases from J, with 9 bases in between. This CDR3 region has 14 residues. CDR1 is KGHSH, CDR2 LQKENI, per germline. CDR3 in amino acids: CASSPQGRDEKLFF. The CDR3 nucleotides are TGTGCCAGCTCACCACAGGGGCGGGATGAAAAACTGTTTTTT.

This clone was detected once. The chain's CDR3 is CASSFRVTIQETQYF. The CDR3 DNA follows: TGTGCCAGCAGCTTTCGGGTTACCATCCAAGAGACCCAGTACTTC. V usage is TRBV11-2 and J usage is TRBJ2-5; no clear D gene. V shed 3 bases and J shed 1 base, with 12 bases lying between them. The CDR3 contains 15 residues. CDR1 and CDR2 from the germline V gene are SGHAT and FQNNGV.

This chain joins TRBV18 and TRBJ2-2; 8 bases fit TRBD2. This CDR3 has 16 residues. V shed 0 bases, J shed 3 bases, and the junction held 3 bases outside the gene matches. Per the germline V gene, CDR1 is KGHSH and CDR2 is LQKENI. The CDR3: CASSPPTGGHTGELFF. The CDR3 DNA reads TGTGCCAGCTCACCACCCACGGGGGGGCACACCGGGGAGCTGTTTTTT. Based on the CDR3 plus reference TRBV18 and TRBJ2-2, the full variable domain is NAGVMQNPRHLVRRRGQEARLRCSPMKGHSHVYWYRQLPEEGLKFMVYLQKENIIDESGMPKERFSAEFPKEGPSILRIQQVVRGDSAAYFCASSPPTGGHTGELFFGEGSRLTVL.

The chain employs TRBV30 and TRBJ2-5; no clear D gene. V lost 2 bases and J 5 bases, leaving 6 bases between the germline ends. The germline gives CDR1 GTSNPN, CDR2 SVGIG (reference sequence). The CDR3 sequence is 11 residues long. Written as DNA, the CDR3 is TGTGCCTGGAGTCCCAGGGAGACCCAGTACTTC. It encodes CAWSPRETQYF.

The chain combines TRBV19 with TRBJ2-2; 7 nucleotides line up with TRBD2. Germline CDR1 is LNHDA and CDR2 is SQIVND (reference sequence). The ends lost 9 bases at V and 4 bases at J; junction bases unmatched: 8. CDR3 length: 14 amino acids. Here the CDR3 DNA reads TGTGCCAGCAGCGGAACGGGGGGCACCGGGGAGCTGTTTTTT. Protein sequence: CASSGTGGTGELFF.